Listed here are 27 T cell receptor beta chains from one sample, sequenced in a study of neoadjuvant anti-PD-1 for oral cavity cancer. The repertoire was sequenced with immunoSEQ multiplex PCR; TCRdb's copy has only in-frame clones and lacks some. The sample has fewer than 70,000 clones; around four fifths are singletons. The sample in question was PBMCs, obtained before nivolumab (anti-PD-1) treatment. These TCRs come from a person aged 40-85 years with oral cavity squamous cell carcinoma.

The chain is built from TRBV9 and TRBJ1-1, with D hard to call. The CDR3 covers 13 residues. Trimming took 4 bases from V and 5 from J, leaving 12 bases between them. Germline V gene data show CDR1 as SGDLS and CDR2 as YYNGEE. The CDR3 nucleotides are TGTGCCAGCAGCACCCCCTCGATGACTGAAGCTTTCTTT. As protein: CASSTPSMTEAFF.

The chain couples TRBV5-1 to TRBJ2-7; 8 bases are shared with TRBD1. J lost 3 bases, V lost 0 bases, and 8 bases had no gene match. The CDR3 totals 16 residues. CDR1 SGHRS and CDR2 YFSETQ come from the germline V gene. The CDR3 spells CASSLAVETGDYEQYF. In DNA form, the CDR3 reads TGCGCCAGCAGCTTGGCCGTCGAGACAGGGGACTACGAGCAGTACTTC. Combining the CDR3 with reference TRBV5-1 and TRBJ2-7 gives the whole variable domain KAGVTQTPRYLIKTRGQQVTLSCSPISGHRSVSWYQQTPGQGLQFLFEYFSETQRNKGNFPGRFSGRQFSNSRSEMNVSTLELGDSALYLCASSLAVETGDYEQYFGPGTRLTVT.

V usage is TRBV6-1 and J usage is TRBJ1-2, with D possibly TRBD1 on 5 matching bases. This CDR3 spans 11 amino acids. The germline V gene encodes CDR1 MNHNS and CDR2 SASEGT. V was trimmed by 11 bases and J by 4 bases, leaving 11 bases between them. CDR3 amino acids: CAGGNVYGYTF. As DNA, the CDR3 is TGTGCCGGGGGGAATGTCTATGGCTACACCTTC.

This clone was seen once. The chain carries TRBV2 and TRBJ2-6; no firm D call. CDR1 is SNHLY, CDR2 FYNNEI, per germline. The CDR3 length is 17 residues. Trimming removed 2 bases at V and 4 bases at J, with 15 bases between. DNA for the CDR3: TGTGCCAGCAGTGAAATTCCGGATTTCGCGGGGGCCAACGTCCTGACTTTC. This translates into CASSEIPDFAGANVLTF. The variable domain in full, completed from reference TRBV2 and TRBJ2-6, reads EPEVTQTPSHQVTQMGQEVILRCVPISNHLYFYWYRQILGQKVEFLVSFYNNEISEKSEIFDDQFSVERPDGSNFTLKIRSTKLEDSAMYFCASSEIPDFAGANVLTFGAGSRLTVL.

V usage is TRBV29-1 and J usage is TRBJ2-2; D gene unclear. CDR1 and CDR2 (germline): SQVTM, ANQGSEA. The CDR3 contains 10 residues. V lost 7 bases to trimming and J lost 8 bases, with 8 bases between them. CDR3 in DNA: TGCAGCGCCCTAAGGGGGGAGCTGTTTTTT. Protein sequence: CSALRGELFF.

The rearrangement joins TRBV10-3 to TRBJ2-1, with D perhaps TRBD1 or TRBD2 (6 bases each). Per germline, CDR1 ENHRY and CDR2 SYGVKD. The CDR3 length is 16 residues. Trimming cost V 4 bases and J 2 bases, with 15 bases left between them. CDR3 residues: CAISVADPGAYNEQFF. The CDR3 bases are TGTGCCATCAGTGTAGCGGACCCAGGGGCCTACAATGAGCAGTTCTTC.

The rearrangement uses TRBV6-1 and TRBJ2-1; D might be TRBD1 (7 bases). Trimming pared 5 bases from V and 3 bases from J, leaving 11 bases between. The CDR3 contains 14 residues. Germline V gives CDR1 MNHNS, CDR2 SASEGT. CDR3 sequence (DNA): TGTGCCAGCAGTAGACAGGGAGGCTACAATGAGCAGTTCTTC. Translating gives CASSRQGGYNEQFF.

This clone came up many times. This chain joins TRBV7-8 and TRBJ2-2; possible D gene TRBD1, 6 bases. Germline loops: CDR1 SGHVS, CDR2 FQNEAQ. The CDR3 covers 15 residues. V lost 3 bases, J lost 0 bases, and 8 bases lay in between. The CDR3: CASSFGTTNTGELFF. CDR3 coding DNA: TGTGCCAGCAGCTTCGGGACAACGAACACCGGGGAGCTGTTTTTT.

The chain carries TRBV2 and TRBJ2-2; D ambiguous. The V end was cut by 8 bases, the J end by 0 bases, with 10 bases between. There are 14 residues in the CDR3. Germline CDR1 and CDR2: SNHLY and FYNNEI. The CDR3 here is CASLPRSNTGELFF. CDR3 nucleotides: TGTGCCAGCTTGCCCCGTTCGAACACCGGGGAGCTGTTTTTT.

V usage is TRBV18 and J usage is TRBJ2-2, with D maybe TRBD2 (6 bases). V was shortened by 4 bases and J by 3 bases, with 12 bases between the two germline ends. CDR1 is KGHSH and CDR2 is LQKENI in the germline V gene. The CDR3 consists of 15 residues. The CDR3 region is CASSLLEGYTGELFF. The CDR3 DNA follows: TGTGCCAGCTCACTCTTGGAGGGGTACACCGGGGAGCTGTTTTTT.

This clone has only a few counts. The chain links TRBV4-1 to TRBJ1-1, with D uncertain. Germline V gene data show CDR1 as MGHRA and CDR2 as YSYEKL. The CDR3 covers 19 residues. V gave up 0 bases and J gave up 1 base, with 21 bases separating them. The CDR3 loop is CASSQDLAATADPNTEAFF. For the CDR3, the DNA is TGCGCCAGCAGCCAAGATTTGGCGGCTACGGCAGACCCGAACACTGAAGCTTTCTTT.

CDR3 DNA: TGTGCCAGTAGTTGGGGGGAAGGAACAGATACGCAGTATTTT. It specifies CASSWGEGTDTQYF. This chain connects TRBV19 to TRBJ2-3; possibly TRBD2 for D (6 bases). The CDR3 extends over 14 amino acids. CDR1 is LNHDA and CDR2 is SQIVND in the germline V gene (reference sequence). Trimming pared 5 bases from V and 3 bases from J, leaving 12 bases between.

The chain recombines TRBV2 with TRBJ2-7, with D unresolved. Looked up from germline, CDR1 is SNHLY and CDR2 is FYNNEI. The V end was cut by 6 bases, the J end by 2 bases, with 8 bases between. CDR3 length: 12 residues. The CDR3 nucleotides read TGTGCCAGCAGGACTGTAGCCTACGAGCAGTACTTC. This codes for CASRTVAYEQYF.

This clone has only one observation. The V gene is TRBV7-8, the J gene TRBJ1-1; weak D call: TRBD1 (6 bases). The CDR3 sequence is 14 residues long. Germline V gives CDR1 SGHVS, CDR2 FQNEAQ. Trimming removed 4 bases from V and 4 bases from J, with 13 bases in between. CDR3 region: CASSSVGGSTEAFF. The CDR3 nucleotides read TGTGCCAGCAGCTCAGTAGGGGGGTCCACTGAAGCTTTCTTT. Based on the CDR3 plus reference TRBV7-8 and TRBJ1-1, the full variable domain is GAGVSQSPRYKVAKRGQDVALRCDPISGHVSLFWYQQALGQGPEFLTYFQNEAQLDKSGLPSDRFFAERPEGSVSTLKIQRTQQEDSAVYLCASSSVGGSTEAFFGQGTRLTVV.

The chain uses TRBV19 and TRBJ1-2; no definite D call. Germline CDR1 LNHDA, CDR2 SQIVND (reference sequence). With 11 bases removed from V and 11 bases from J, the gap between germline ends came to 18 bases. The CDR3 is 11 residues long. CDR3 sequence: CAPRSRWVYTF. In DNA form, the CDR3 reads TGTGCCCCCAGAAGCAGGTGGGTGTACACCTTC.

This CDR3 is CASSLPRGPLNTEAFF. The CDR3 coding sequence is TGTGCCAGTAGCCTGCCTCGGGGGCCCTTGAACACTGAAGCTTTCTTT. The V call is TRBV19, the J call TRBJ1-1, with D tentatively TRBD1 (6 bases). There are 16 residues in the CDR3. CDR1 is LNHDA, CDR2 SQIVND, per germline (reference sequence). Trimming shortened V by 6 bases and J by 0 bases, and 17 bases separated the two germline ends.

The chain joins TRBV19 to TRBJ1-2, with D perhaps TRBD1 (6 bases). CDR1 and CDR2 (germline): LNHDA, SQIVND (reference sequence). Trimming removed 0 bases at V and 2 bases at J, with 13 bases between. The CDR3 is 16 amino acids. The CDR3 coding sequence is TGTGCCAGTAGTATAGATCAAGGGGGAGTGAACTATGGCTACACCTTC. It translates to CASSIDQGGVNYGYTF.

The CDR3 is CASSLGQRATEAFF. The CDR3 nucleotides are TGTGCCAGCAGCTTGGGACAGCGGGCCACTGAAGCTTTCTTT. The V call is TRBV5-4, the J call TRBJ1-1, with TRBD1 as a possible D gene (5 bases). Germline V gives CDR1 SGHNT, CDR2 YYREEE (reference sequence). V was clipped by 0 bases and J by 4 bases, with 10 bases between them. CDR3 size: 14 residues.

J is TRBJ2-5 and V is TRBV5-1; 13 bases map to TRBD2. The CDR3 length is 16 residues. Germline-derived CDR1 and CDR2 are SGHRS and YFSETQ. The V gene end was trimmed by 4 bases and the J gene end by 5 bases; junction bases not matched to a gene: 8. The CDR3 region is CASSPRLAGGRETQYF. The CDR3 DNA reads as TGCGCCAGCAGCCCCAGACTAGCGGGGGGCAGGGAGACCCAGTACTTC.

The V and J genes are TRBV10-1 and TRBJ2-3; 9 bases agree with TRBD2. Germline assignment: CDR1 WNHNN and CDR2 SYGVQD (reference sequence). Trimming took 4 bases from V and 3 from J; bases not matched to a gene: 5. The CDR3 sequence is 15 residues long. The DNA of the CDR3 is TGCGCCAGCAGTGGGGCGGGAGGGCCGACAGATACGCAGTATTTT. It codes for CASSGAGGPTDTQYF.

The V call is TRBV4-2, the J call TRBJ1-2; no reliable D call. V lost 0 bases and J lost 2, with 10 bases in between. Germline CDR1 and CDR2: LGHNA and YNFKEQ. The CDR3 loop spans 15 amino acids. As DNA, the CDR3 is TGTGCCAGCAGCCAAGATAAATCAGTCAACTATGGCTACACCTTC. It yields the protein CASSQDKSVNYGYTF.

This rearrangement joins TRBV7-9 to TRBJ2-5, with D hard to call. Germline CDR1 reads SEHNR; CDR2 reads FQNEAQ (reference sequence). V was trimmed by 7 bases and J by 2 bases, leaving 11 bases between them. The CDR3 sequence is 13 residues long. CDR3 protein: CASTPRIQETQYF. The CDR3 nucleotides read TGTGCCAGCACCCCTCGGATACAAGAGACCCAGTACTTC.

The rearrangement joins TRBV2 to TRBJ2-7; 9 nucleotides line up with TRBD1. The CDR3 covers 12 residues. The germline V gene encodes CDR1 SNHLY and CDR2 FYNNEI. Losses at the gene ends were 6 bases for V and 11 bases for J; bases not matched to a gene: 8. The CDR3 nucleotides read TGTGCCAGCAGCGCGGGACAGGGAAGGGAGTACTTC. This translates into CASSAGQGREYF.

The chain joins TRBV5-1 to TRBJ2-6; tentative D call: TRBD1 (5 bases). Germline-derived CDR1 and CDR2 are SGHRS and YFSETQ. Trimming stripped 0 bases from V and 0 bases from J, with 10 bases between. The CDR3 totals 17 residues. CDR3: CASSLVGEGSGANVLTF. The CDR3, as DNA: TGCGCCAGCAGCTTGGTAGGGGAAGGCTCTGGGGCCAACGTCCTGACTTTC.

This rearrangement joins TRBV2 to TRBJ1-1, with D perhaps matching TRBD1 (6 bases). V was trimmed by 9 bases and J by 1 base, leaving 12 bases between them. The CDR3 has 13 amino acids. In germline, CDR1 is SNHLY, CDR2 FYNNEI. The CDR3 spells CARTGTTNTEAFF. The CDR3 DNA is TGTGCCAGAACAGGGACGACGAACACTGAAGCTTTCTTT.

This rearrangement joins TRBV18 to TRBJ2-5, with 8 bases identical to TRBD2. The junction had 2 bases not matched to a gene; V was cut back by 3 bases and J by 5 bases. The CDR3 has 13 residues. Germline V CDR1 and CDR2: KGHSH, LQKENI. CDR3 sequence: CASSPSGGETQYF. CDR3 DNA sequence: TGTGCCAGCTCACCGAGCGGGGGCGAGACCCAGTACTTC.

The chain employs TRBV27 and TRBJ1-5; 9 bases map to TRBD1. Germline lookup yields CDR1 MNHEY and CDR2 SMNVEV (reference sequence). The CDR3 is 16 amino acids. With 3 bases clipped from V and 5 bases from J, the junction kept 8 bases outside the gene matches. The CDR3 region has the DNA TGTGCCAGCAGTTTCGGGACAGGGCTAGGGCATCAGCCCCAGCATTTT. The encoded protein is CASSFGTGLGHQPQHF.